The next 13 T cell receptor beta chains were all read from a single sample in a study of T cells in Graves' hyperthyroidism and ophthalmopathy. Amplified TCR beta CDR3 regions derived from RNA transcripts. Carried out on the TCR CDR3, a first-round RT-PCR used the HTBI primer set. Each CDR3 protein gets one entry after TCRdb re-called the multiplex PCR reads with MiXCR. The sample has fewer than 550,000 distinct CDR3 sequences; approximately 15% are singletons. The specimen was blood. Receptors originate from a woman aged 18-30 years with Graves' hyperthyroidism.

This clonotype was seen only a few times. The genes are TRBV29-1 and TRBJ2-3, with 9 bases fitting TRBD1. Germline V gene lookup returns CDR1 SQVTM and CDR2 ANQGSEA. V was pared by 2 bases and J by 2 bases, with 17 bases of the junction left unmatched. There are 19 residues in the CDR3. The CDR3: CSVEFSGFSQGAITDTQYF. CDR3 in DNA: TGCAGCGTTGAATTCTCAGGATTCTCACAGGGGGCTATCACAGATACGCAGTATTTT.

This chain links TRBV6-6 with TRBJ2-3; D remains ambiguous. V was clipped by 2 bases and J by 4 bases, with 10 bases between them. The CDR3 contains 14 residues. Germline assignment: CDR1 MNHNY and CDR2 SVGAGI (reference sequence). The CDR3 reads CASSYDVVADTQYF. The CDR3 region has the DNA TGTGCCAGCAGTTACGATGTTGTTGCAGATACGCAGTATTTT.

CDR3 residues: CSARRGSGANVLTF. In nucleotides, the CDR3 is TGCAGTGCTAGGCGAGGTTCTGGGGCCAACGTCCTGACTTTC. The genes are TRBV20-1 and TRBJ2-6; D gene unclear. Trimming took 3 bases from V and 1 from J, leaving 7 bases between them. CDR3 length: 14 residues. Germline V gives CDR1 DFQATT, CDR2 SNEGSKA (reference sequence).

This clonotype was counted many times. The rearrangement links TRBV7-9 to TRBJ2-5, with D perhaps matching TRBD1 (8 bases). CDR1 is SEHNR, CDR2 FQNEAQ, per germline (reference sequence). This CDR3 is built from 14 residues. V dropped 6 bases and J dropped 2 bases, with 13 bases sitting between them. The CDR3 loop reads CASRAGQEQETQYF. The CDR3 DNA sequence: TGTGCCAGCAGAGCGGGACAGGAGCAAGAGACCCAGTACTTC. Variable domain in full (rest from reference TRBV7-9 and TRBJ2-5): DTGVSQNPRHKITKRGQNVTFRCDPISEHNRLYWYRQTLGQGPEFLTYFQNEAQLEKSRLLSDRFSAERPKGSFSTLEIQRTEQGDSAMYLCASRAGQEQETQYFGPGTRLLVL.

The chain has TRBV28 and TRBJ1-2; 7 bases agree with TRBD1. V was pared by 1 base and J by 6 bases, with 5 bases of the junction left unmatched. The CDR3 length is 14 residues. The germline CDR1 and CDR2 sequences are MDHEN and SYDVKM. The CDR3 nucleotides read TGTGCCAGCAGTTTATTCCCAGGGGGGGATGGCTACACCTTC. Protein sequence: CASSLFPGGDGYTF.

This clonotype was observed a few times. The V and J genes are TRBV19 and TRBJ1-2; D remains unclear. Looked up from germline, CDR1 is LNHDA and CDR2 is SQIVND (reference sequence). The CDR3 consists of 12 residues. The ends were cut back, 0 bases at V and 2 bases at J, with 1 base in the middle. The CDR3 spells CASSIDNYGYTF. The CDR3 DNA is TGTGCCAGTAGTATAGACAACTATGGCTACACCTTC.

This clonotype was found many times. The chain links TRBV20-1 to TRBJ1-1; D is perhaps TRBD1 (6 bases). V dropped 4 bases and J dropped 5 bases, with 14 bases sitting between them. The CDR3 is 13 amino acids. Germline V gene sequence: CDR1 DFQATT, CDR2 SNEGSKA (reference sequence). The CDR3 DNA reads TGCAGTGCTATTTCAGGGGCTTGGACTGAAGCTTTCTTT. It codes for CSAISGAWTEAFF.

This clonotype occurred many times. This rearrangement joins TRBV5-1 to TRBJ1-2, with TRBD1 matching over 10 bases. The CDR3 extends over 14 amino acids. Trimming removed 4 bases from V and 6 bases from J; junction bases left unmatched: 6. In germline, CDR1 is SGHRS, CDR2 YFSETQ. CDR3 residues: CASSQDRGRDGYTF. CDR3 nucleotides: TGCGCCAGCAGCCAAGACAGGGGGCGAGATGGCTACACCTTC.

This clonotype was recorded at least ten times. J is TRBJ2-1 and V is TRBV10-3; 15 nucleotides align to TRBD2. Trimming removed 5 bases from V and 0 bases from J; junction bases left unmatched: 8. Germline CDR1 reads ENHRY; CDR2 reads SYGVKD. The CDR3 covers 19 residues. This CDR3 is CAISMGLAGGTSSYNEQFF. Here the CDR3 DNA reads TGTGCCATCAGTATGGGACTAGCGGGGGGCACAAGCTCCTACAATGAGCAGTTCTTC.

The rearrangement joins TRBV9 to TRBJ1-2; D gene uncertain. The V and J ends lost 0 bases and 3 bases respectively, with 24 bases between them. Germline assignment: CDR1 SGDLS and CDR2 YYNGEE. The length of the CDR3 is 19 residues. Written as DNA, the CDR3 is TGTGCCAGCAGCGTAGTCGTGTCCTTGGACGGCCAGAACGACTATGGCTACACCTTC. Translated, it gives CASSVVVSLDGQNDYGYTF.

In this sample, this clonotype turned up many times. The chain couples TRBV24-1 to TRBJ2-1; the D gene is possibly TRBD2 (6 bases). With 4 bases removed from V and 8 bases from J, the gap between germline ends came to 11 bases. The CDR3 contains 13 residues. CDR1 is KGHDR, CDR2 SFDVKD, per germline. CDR3 amino acids: CATSEPGVDEQFF. CDR3 bases: TGTGCCACCAGTGAACCGGGGGTCGATGAGCAGTTCTTC.

This clonotype was counted many times. This chain uses TRBV5-1 with TRBJ1-1; D is possibly TRBD1 (5 bases). CDR3 length equals 15 residues. CDR1 SGHRS and CDR2 YFSETQ come from the germline V gene. V was trimmed by 5 bases and J by 6 bases, leaving 20 bases between them. The CDR3 DNA reads TGCGCCAGCAGTAGTACGGGACGGCGGCAGGCTGAAGCTTTCTTT. It specifies CASSSTGRRQAEAFF.

This clonotype was detected ten times or more. The chain joins TRBV28 to TRBJ1-2; TRBD1 matches at 8 bases. CDR1 and CDR2 (germline): MDHEN, SYDVKM. CDR3 length: 15 residues. Trimming took 6 bases from V and 4 from J; bases not matched to a gene: 10. For the CDR3, the DNA is TGTGCCAGCAGGGAGGACAGGGTGGTAATCTATGGCTACACCTTC. This sequence encodes CASREDRVVIYGYTF.